In its sample, the clone carrying this TCR beta chain was seen a few times. Its antigen is undetermined. Germline V gives CDR1 MNHNY, CDR2 SVGAGI (reference sequence). The CDR3 contains 13 residues. Trimming removed 4 bases from V and 0 bases from J, with 7 bases in between. The sample belongs to a study of T cells in localized non-small cell lung cancer. Study conclusions and caveats: A denser population of T cells in blood accompanied longer overall survival. Uninvolved adjacent lung had more T cell clonality than any other tissue, topping tumor.

Clones were sequenced by immunoSEQ multiplex PCR, and TCRdb holds only the in-frame ones, with some missing. The repertoire has about 20,000 clones, 87% of them found once; the top ten carry roughly an eighth. The source was PBMCs, collected before any cancer treatment. The chain links TRBV6-6 to TRBJ2-7; D gene ambiguous. This receptor was obtained from a man between 40 and 70 years old with stage II squamous cell lung carcinoma. CDR3 DNA: TGTGCCAGCAGTTTTAGCCCCTCCTACGAGCAGTACTTC. This translates into CASSFSPSYEQYF.